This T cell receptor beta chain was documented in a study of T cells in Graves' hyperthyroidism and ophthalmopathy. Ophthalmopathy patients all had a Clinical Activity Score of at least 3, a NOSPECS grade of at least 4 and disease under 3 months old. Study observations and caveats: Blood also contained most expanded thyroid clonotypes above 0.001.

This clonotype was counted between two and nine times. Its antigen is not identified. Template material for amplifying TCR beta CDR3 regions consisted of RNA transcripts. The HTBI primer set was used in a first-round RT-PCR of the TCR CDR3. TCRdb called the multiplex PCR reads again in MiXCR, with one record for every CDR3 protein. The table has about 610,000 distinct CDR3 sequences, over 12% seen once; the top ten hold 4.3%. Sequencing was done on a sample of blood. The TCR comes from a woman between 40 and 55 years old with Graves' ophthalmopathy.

DNA of the CDR3: TGTGCCAGCAGCGTAGGATGGGTAGGGGGGACTGAAGCTTTCTTT. Its translation: CASSVGWVGGTEAFF. The chain has TRBV9 and TRBJ1-1; D is perhaps TRBD1 (6 bases). From germline, CDR1 is SGDLS and CDR2 YYNGEE. CDR3 length: 15 amino acids. V was clipped by 0 bases and J by 5 bases, with 14 bases between them.